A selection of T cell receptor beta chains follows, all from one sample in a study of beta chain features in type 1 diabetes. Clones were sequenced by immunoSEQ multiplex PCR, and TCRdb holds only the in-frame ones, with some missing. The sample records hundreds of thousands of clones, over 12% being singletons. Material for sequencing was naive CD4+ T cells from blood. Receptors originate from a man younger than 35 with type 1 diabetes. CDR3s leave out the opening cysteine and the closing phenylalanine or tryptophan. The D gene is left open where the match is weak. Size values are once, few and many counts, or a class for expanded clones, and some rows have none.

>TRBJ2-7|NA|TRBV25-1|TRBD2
ASMGRLATYEQY
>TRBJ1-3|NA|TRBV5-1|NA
ASSLAVANGGNTIY
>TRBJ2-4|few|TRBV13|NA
ASSLGFGQPPGGEAKNIQY
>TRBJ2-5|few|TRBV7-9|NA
ASSLAGGETQY
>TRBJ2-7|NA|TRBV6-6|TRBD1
ASSYLDRDEQY
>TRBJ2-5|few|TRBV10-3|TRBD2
AISESAGGEETQY
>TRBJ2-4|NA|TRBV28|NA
ASGWEENIQY
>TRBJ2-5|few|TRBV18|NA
ASSLGQSPPETQY
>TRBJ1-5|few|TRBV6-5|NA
ASRTGGGNQPQH
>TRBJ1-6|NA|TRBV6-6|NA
ASSPLTGKNSPLH
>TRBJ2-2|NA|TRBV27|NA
ASTQWTANTGELF
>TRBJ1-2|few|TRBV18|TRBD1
ASSPGQAYGYT
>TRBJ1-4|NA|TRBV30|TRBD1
ACLLGQGATNEKLF
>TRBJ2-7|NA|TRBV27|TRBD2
ASSPSGSREQY
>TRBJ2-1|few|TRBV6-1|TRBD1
ASRAGQGPYNEQF
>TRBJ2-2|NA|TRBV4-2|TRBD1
ASSRDRTNTGELF
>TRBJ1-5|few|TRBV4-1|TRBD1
ASSLGQGEMAQH
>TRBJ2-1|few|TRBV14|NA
ASSHPGSGGPRSYNEQF
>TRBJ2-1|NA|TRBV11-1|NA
ASSLLAAGGHDEQF
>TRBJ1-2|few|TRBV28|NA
ASSPIRASRGRYGYT
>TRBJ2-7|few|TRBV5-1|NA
ASSLAVTNSYEQY
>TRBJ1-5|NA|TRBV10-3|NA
AISESGGQDQPQH
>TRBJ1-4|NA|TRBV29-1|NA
SVGTAVYEKLF
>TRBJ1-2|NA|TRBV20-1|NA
SDGGYT
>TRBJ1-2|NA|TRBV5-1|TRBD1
ASTQGQANYGYT
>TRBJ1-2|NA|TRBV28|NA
ASSLLYGYT
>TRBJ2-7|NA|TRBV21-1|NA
ATRQGRDEQY
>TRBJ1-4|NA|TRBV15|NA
ATSAGQVYNEKLF
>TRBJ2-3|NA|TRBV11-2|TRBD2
ASSEAGEGTDTQY
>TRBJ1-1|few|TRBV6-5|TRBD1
ASSYGDRANTEAF
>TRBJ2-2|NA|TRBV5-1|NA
ASSSSSGELF
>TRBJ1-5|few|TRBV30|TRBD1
AWSLVDRDTQPQH
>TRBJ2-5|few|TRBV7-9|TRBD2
ASPPSGRTLETQY
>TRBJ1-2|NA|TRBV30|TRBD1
AWNRDSSNYGYT
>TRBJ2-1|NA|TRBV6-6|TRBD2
ASSLAGVYNEQF
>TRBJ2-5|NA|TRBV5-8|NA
ASSLALFQETQY
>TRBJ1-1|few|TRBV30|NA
AWSQGQLNTEAF
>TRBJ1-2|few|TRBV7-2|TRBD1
ASSPDRTRRGYT
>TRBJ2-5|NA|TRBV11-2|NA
ASSLRQETQY
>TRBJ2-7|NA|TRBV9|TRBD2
ASSLGGAYHEQY
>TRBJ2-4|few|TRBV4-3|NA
ASSQASSLAKNIQY
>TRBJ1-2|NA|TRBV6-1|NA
ASSAYLGYT
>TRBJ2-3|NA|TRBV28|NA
ASSPWTDTDTQY
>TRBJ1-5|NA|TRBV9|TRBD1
ASSVDAGTGYSQPQH
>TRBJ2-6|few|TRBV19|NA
ASSIARTSGANVLT
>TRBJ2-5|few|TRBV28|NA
ASSLGQLQETQY
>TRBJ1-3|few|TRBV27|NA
ASSRLDRSSGNTIY
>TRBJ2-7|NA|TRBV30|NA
AWSVTGVEQY
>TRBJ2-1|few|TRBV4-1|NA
ASSQIRTDLGGEQF
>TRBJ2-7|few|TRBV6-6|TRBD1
ASSGKQGAHEQY
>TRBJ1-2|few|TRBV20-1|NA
SARSETGYT
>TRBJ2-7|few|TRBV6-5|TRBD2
ASSSETSGSREQY
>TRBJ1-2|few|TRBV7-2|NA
ASSLSLSAYGYT
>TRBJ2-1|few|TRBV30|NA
AWSKGGYNEQF